This TCR beta chain was identified during a study of identical twins. This CDR3 comprises 13 residues. The V gene lost 7 bases and the J gene lost 4 bases, with 13 bases spanning the gap. This clonotype was observed many times. Its target is unknown. Carrying unique molecular identifiers, the cDNA also gained a universal primer site through template switching. MiXCR, applied by TCRdb to the 5' RACE reads, yields one record per CDR3 protein. The sample yields a few hundred thousand distinct CDR3 sequences, about 8% seen once. Regarding the study as a whole: Weaker excess twin sharing was seen among beta out-of-frame sequences.

These data were also filed under a second study, of yellow fever vaccine responses in identical twins. Turning to that study: Reportedly, the response of twins' T cells to the vaccine seemed partly convergent, partly personalized.

The material sequenced was CD8+ T cells sorted from blood. The sequence was obtained from a woman aged 18-35 years in good health. The V gene is TRBV12-3 or TRBV12-4, the J gene TRBJ1-2; no reliable D call. DNA for the CDR3: TGTGCCAGCACCGAAGGGAATTTCTATGGCTACACCTTC. Translated: CASTEGNFYGYTF.